This T cell receptor (beta chain) was recovered during a study of blood T cell repertoires in COVID-19. Study-level information: Acute and convalescent COVID-19 samples came from the United States, Italy and Spain. The analysed material was cDNA or gDNA that came from T cells, B-cell-depleted T cells, or PBMCs.

The CDR3 extends over 15 amino acids. CDR1 and CDR2 (germline): MNHEY, SVGAGI. V lost 11 bases and J lost 0, with 16 bases in between. In the authors' workflow: From reference gene primer amplification, estimates of nucleated cell counts were derived. Data came from immunoSEQ multiplex PCR; TCRdb stores just in-frame clones and leaves some out. That table gives V, J and clone size, and the DNA gave D and trimming. The sample consists of about 260,000 clones, roughly 86% of them appearing once. The sample consisted of peripheral blood. The V call is TRBV6-5, the J call TRBJ2-2; D gene uncertain. This sequence originates from a human donor in a cohort sampled during active COVID-19. DNA for the CDR3: TGTGCCGCCCGTCGGTGGGCAGCGAACACCGGGGAGCTGTTTTTT. This sequence encodes CAARRWAANTGELFF.